Below, 9 T cell receptor beta chains from the same sample are listed, as sequenced in a study of shared clonotypes between healthy human individuals. The repertoire was sequenced with immunoSEQ multiplex PCR; TCRdb's copy has only in-frame clones and lacks some. Seen here are over a million clones, approximately 98.5% observed once, and the top ten hold about 0.34%. The sample comprised naive CD4+ T cells sorted from blood. Subset defined: CD45RA+ positively selected. All receptors come from a man aged 25-45 years in good health.

The chain combines TRBV2 with TRBJ2-1; the match to TRBD2 covers 8 bases. The V segment lost 7 bases and the J segment 2 bases; nucleotides outside the gene matches: 7. This CDR3 is 15 amino acids long. Germline V gives CDR1 SNHLY, CDR2 FYNNEI. The CDR3 DNA reads as TGTGCCAGCACCTCTCCGGGAGGGCCCTACAATGAGCAGTTCTTC. It specifies CASTSPGGPYNEQFF.

As DNA, the CDR3 is TGTGCCAGCAGCCCACTACGGACAGGGACCTACGAGCAGTACTTC. Residues: CASSPLRTGTYEQYF. V is TRBV7-8 and J is TRBJ2-7; 8 bases fit TRBD1. The CDR3 loop spans 15 amino acids. V trimming: 5 bases; J trimming: 2 bases; junction bases outside the gene matches: 8. The germline V gene encodes CDR1 SGHVS and CDR2 FQNEAQ.

This clone was counted once. V and J are TRBV15 and TRBJ2-2, with 7 positions matching TRBD2. Per germline, CDR1 LNHNV and CDR2 YYDKDF (reference sequence). The ends lost 0 bases at V and 3 bases at J; junction bases unmatched: 7. The length of the CDR3 is 17 residues. The CDR3: CATSRDEGGLDTGELFF. The CDR3 region has the DNA TGTGCCACCAGCAGAGATGAGGGAGGGTTGGACACCGGGGAGCTGTTTTTT.

The rearrangement joins TRBV18 to TRBJ1-5; D is undetermined. V lost 3 bases, J lost 5 bases, and 8 bases lay in between. The CDR3 is 13 amino acids. In germline, CDR1 is KGHSH, CDR2 LQKENI. DNA for the CDR3: TGTGCCAGCTCACCCCCGGGTTATCAGCCCCAGCATTTT. This translates into CASSPPGYQPQHF. Looking up the rest from reference TRBV18 and TRBJ1-5 gives the full variable domain: NAGVMQNPRHLVRRRGQEARLRCSPMKGHSHVYWYRQLPEEGLKFMVYLQKENIIDESGMPKERFSAEFPKEGPSILRIQQVVRGDSAAYFCASSPPGYQPQHFGDGTRLSIL.

The chain employs TRBV28 and TRBJ1-2, with D maybe TRBD1 (5 bases). CDR3 size: 14 residues. Trimming left V 2 bases short and J 8 bases short, with 15 bases between. Germline assignment: CDR1 MDHEN and CDR2 SYDVKM. The CDR3 DNA follows: TGTGCCAGCAGTTTAGCCAGGGTTTTCCGGGGCTACACCTTC. It specifies CASSLARVFRGYTF.

J is TRBJ2-1 and V is TRBV30; D unresolved. Germline V lookup: CDR1 GTSNPN, CDR2 SVGIG (reference sequence). Trimming left V 4 bases short and J 3 bases short, with 19 bases between. The CDR3 is 16 amino acids. DNA of the CDR3: TGTGCCTGGACAAAATCCCTCGTTTCCCACTACAATGAGCAGTTCTTC. It encodes CAWTKSLVSHYNEQFF.

The chain uses TRBV30 and TRBJ2-7; no clear D. Germline lookup yields CDR1 GTSNPN and CDR2 SVGIG (reference sequence). V was trimmed by 2 bases and J by 6 bases, leaving 8 bases between them. This CDR3 spans 11 amino acids. The CDR3 loop reads CAWSPLGEQYF. The CDR3 nucleotides read TGTGCCTGGAGTCCTCTGGGCGAGCAGTACTTC.

The rearrangement uses TRBV6-1 and TRBJ2-7; 7 nucleotides match TRBD1. Germline CDR1 reads MNHNS; CDR2 reads SASEGT. V was clipped by 6 bases and J by 4 bases; unmatched bases: 9. The CDR3 loop spans 14 amino acids. In DNA form, the CDR3 reads TGTGCCAGCAGCACCGGGACAGCGGATTACGAGCAGTACTTC. This translates into CASSTGTADYEQYF.

The genes are TRBV6-1 and TRBJ2-7; 10 bases line up with TRBD2. CDR1 and CDR2 from the germline V gene are MNHNS and SASEGT. This CDR3 region has 14 residues. J lost 1 base, V lost 7 bases, and 4 bases had no gene match. CDR3 sequence (DNA): TGTGCCAGCAACATAGCGGGAGGTTCCTACGAGCAGTACTTC. It yields the protein CASNIAGGSYEQYF.